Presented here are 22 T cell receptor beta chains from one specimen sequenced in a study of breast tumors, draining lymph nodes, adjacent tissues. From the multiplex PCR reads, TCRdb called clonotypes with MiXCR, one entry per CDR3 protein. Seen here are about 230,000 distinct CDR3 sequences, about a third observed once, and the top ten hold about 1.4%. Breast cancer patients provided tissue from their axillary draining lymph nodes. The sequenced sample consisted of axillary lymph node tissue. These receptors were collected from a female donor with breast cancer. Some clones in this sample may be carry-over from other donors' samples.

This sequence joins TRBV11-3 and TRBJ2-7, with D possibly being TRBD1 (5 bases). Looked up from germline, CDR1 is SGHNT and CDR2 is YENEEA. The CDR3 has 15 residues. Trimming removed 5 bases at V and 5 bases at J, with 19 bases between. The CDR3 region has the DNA TGTGCCAGCAGCCCAGTAGGGGCTTCTGGGAACGAGCAGTACTTC. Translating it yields CASSPVGASGNEQYF. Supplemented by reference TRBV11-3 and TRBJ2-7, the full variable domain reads EAGVVQSPRYKIIEKKQPVAFWCNPISGHNTLYWYLQNLGQGPELLIRYENEEAVDDSQLPKDRFSAERLKGVDSTLKIQPAELGDSAVYLCASSPVGASGNEQYFGPGTRLTVT.

DNA for the CDR3: TGTGCCAGCAGCCCCCCCGGGACAGGGGGGACCCAGTACTTC. It codes for CASSPPGTGGTQYF. The gene calls are TRBV12-3 or TRBV12-4 and TRBJ2-5; 11 bases are a match to TRBD1. CDR3 length: 14 residues. The ends lost 6 bases at V and 7 bases at J; junction bases unmatched: 7.

In nucleotides, the CDR3 is TGTGCCAGCAGCCGGCAGGGGAGCTTTGATGGCTACACCTTC. This encodes CASSRQGSFDGYTF. The chain has TRBV7-3 and TRBJ1-2; maybe TRBD1 (6 bases). This CDR3 is built from 14 residues. Germline CDR1 is SGHTA and CDR2 is FQGTGA. Trimming took off 5 bases at V and 6 bases at J, with 16 bases between the two ends.

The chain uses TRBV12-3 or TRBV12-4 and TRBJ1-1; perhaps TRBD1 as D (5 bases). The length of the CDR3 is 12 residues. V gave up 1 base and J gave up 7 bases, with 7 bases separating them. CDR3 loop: CASSLGGIEAFF. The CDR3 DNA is TGTGCCAGCAGTTTAGGGGGCATTGAAGCTTTCTTT.

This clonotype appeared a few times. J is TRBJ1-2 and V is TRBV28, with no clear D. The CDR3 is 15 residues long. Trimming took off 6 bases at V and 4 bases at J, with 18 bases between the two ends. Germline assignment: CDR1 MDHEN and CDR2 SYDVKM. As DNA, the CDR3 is TGTGCCAGCAGCCCAGGACGACCAATTTTCTATGGCTACACCTTC. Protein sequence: CASSPGRPIFYGYTF.

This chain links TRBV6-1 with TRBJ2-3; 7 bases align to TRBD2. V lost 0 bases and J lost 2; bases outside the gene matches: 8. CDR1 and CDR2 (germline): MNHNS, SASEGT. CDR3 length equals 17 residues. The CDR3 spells CASSEAGGRVATDTQYF. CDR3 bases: TGTGCCAGCAGTGAAGCTGGCGGGAGAGTGGCCACAGATACGCAGTATTTT.

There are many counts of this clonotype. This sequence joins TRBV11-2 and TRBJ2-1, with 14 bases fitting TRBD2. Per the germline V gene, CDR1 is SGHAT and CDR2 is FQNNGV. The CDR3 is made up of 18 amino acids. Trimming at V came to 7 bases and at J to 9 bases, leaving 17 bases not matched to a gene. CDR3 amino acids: CASTRLAGGPIDFSEQFF. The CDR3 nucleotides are TGTGCCAGCACCAGACTAGCGGGAGGGCCCATTGACTTCAGTGAGCAGTTCTTC.

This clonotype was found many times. The CDR3 loop is CSATRGLRTDTQYF. The CDR3 DNA is TGCAGTGCCACCAGAGGGCTTCGGACAGATACGCAGTATTTT. The rearrangement joins TRBV20-1 to TRBJ2-3; D might be TRBD2 (5 bases). CDR1 and CDR2 (germline): DFQATT, SNEGSKA (reference sequence). Deletions cut 6 bases from V and 3 bases from J, with 16 bases between. The CDR3 totals 14 residues.

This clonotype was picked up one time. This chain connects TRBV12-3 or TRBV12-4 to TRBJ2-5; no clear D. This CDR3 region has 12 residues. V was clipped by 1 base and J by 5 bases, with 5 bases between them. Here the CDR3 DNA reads TGTGCCAGCAGTTTAGGGTGGGAGACCCAGTACTTC. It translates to CASSLGWETQYF.

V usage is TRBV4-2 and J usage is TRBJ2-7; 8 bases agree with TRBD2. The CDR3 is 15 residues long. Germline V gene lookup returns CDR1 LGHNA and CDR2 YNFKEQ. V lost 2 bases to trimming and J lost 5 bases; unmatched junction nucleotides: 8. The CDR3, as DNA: TGTGCCAGCAGCCAATTCAGCGGGAGTCCTGACGAGCAGTACTTC. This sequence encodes CASSQFSGSPDEQYF.

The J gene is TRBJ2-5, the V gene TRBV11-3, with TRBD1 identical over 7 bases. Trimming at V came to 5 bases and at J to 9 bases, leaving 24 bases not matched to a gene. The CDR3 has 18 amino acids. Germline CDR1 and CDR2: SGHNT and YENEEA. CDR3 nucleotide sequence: TGTGCCAGCAGCCAAACATATTACCCTGGGACAGTAGAGGAGGCCCAGTACTTC. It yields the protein CASSQTYYPGTVEEAQYF.

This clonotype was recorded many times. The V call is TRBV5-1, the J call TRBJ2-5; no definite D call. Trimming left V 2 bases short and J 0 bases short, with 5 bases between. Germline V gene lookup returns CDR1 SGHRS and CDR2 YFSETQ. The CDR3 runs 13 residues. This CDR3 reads CASSFNYQETQYF. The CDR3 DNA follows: TGCGCCAGCAGCTTTAACTACCAAGAGACCCAGTACTTC.

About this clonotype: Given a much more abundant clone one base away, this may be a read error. Here the CDR3 DNA reads TGTGCCGGCAGTTTTGCGGGAGATAAGAAGCTCTTC. It specifies CAGSFAGDKKLF. The chain recombines TRBV12-3 or TRBV12-4 with TRBJ2-1; the match to TRBD2 covers 7 bases. The CDR3 runs 12 residues.

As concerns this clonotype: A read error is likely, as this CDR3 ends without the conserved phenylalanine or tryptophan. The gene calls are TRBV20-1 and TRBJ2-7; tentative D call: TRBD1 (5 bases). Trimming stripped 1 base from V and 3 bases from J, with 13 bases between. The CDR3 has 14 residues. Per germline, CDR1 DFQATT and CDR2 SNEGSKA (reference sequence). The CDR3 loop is CSARVSTGHYEQYP. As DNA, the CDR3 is TGCAGTGCTAGAGTTTCTACAGGTCACTACGAGCAGTACCCC.

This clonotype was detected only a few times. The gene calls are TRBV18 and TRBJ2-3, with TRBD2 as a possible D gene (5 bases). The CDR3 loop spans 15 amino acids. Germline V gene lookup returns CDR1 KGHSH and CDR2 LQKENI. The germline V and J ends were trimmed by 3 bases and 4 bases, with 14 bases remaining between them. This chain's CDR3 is CASSPSASSPDTQYF. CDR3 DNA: TGTGCCAGCTCACCTTCGGCTAGCAGCCCAGATACGCAGTATTTT.

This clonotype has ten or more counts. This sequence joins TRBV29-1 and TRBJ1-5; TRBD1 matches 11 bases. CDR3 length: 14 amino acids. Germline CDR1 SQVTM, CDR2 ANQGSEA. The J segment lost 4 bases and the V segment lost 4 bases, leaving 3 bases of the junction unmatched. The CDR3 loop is CSVGDRGGNQPQHF. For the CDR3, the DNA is TGCAGCGTTGGGGACAGGGGGGGGAATCAGCCCCAGCATTTT. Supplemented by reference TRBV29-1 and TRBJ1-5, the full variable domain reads SAVISQKPSRDICQRGTSLTIQCQVDSQVTMMFWYRQQPGQSLTLIATANQGSEATYESGFVIDKFPISRPNLTFSTLTVSNMSPEDSSIYLCSVGDRGGNQPQHFGDGTRLSIL.

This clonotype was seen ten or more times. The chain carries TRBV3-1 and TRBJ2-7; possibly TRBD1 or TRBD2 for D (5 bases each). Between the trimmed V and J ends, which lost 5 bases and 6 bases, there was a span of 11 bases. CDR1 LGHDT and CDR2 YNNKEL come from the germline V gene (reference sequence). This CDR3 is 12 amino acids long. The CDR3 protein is CASSGDPTEQYF. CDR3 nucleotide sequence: TGTGCCAGCAGCGGGGACCCTACCGAGCAGTACTTC.

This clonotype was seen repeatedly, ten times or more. The CDR3 protein is CASSHNTGGRSGANVLTF. CDR3 DNA sequence: TGTGCCAGCAGCCATAACACAGGGGGCAGATCTGGGGCCAACGTCCTGACTTTC. The V and J genes are TRBV7-3 and TRBJ2-6; 9 nucleotides line up with TRBD1. The CDR3 totals 18 residues. Germline CDR1 and CDR2: SGHTA and FQGTGA. J lost 1 base, V lost 5 bases, and 9 bases had no gene match.

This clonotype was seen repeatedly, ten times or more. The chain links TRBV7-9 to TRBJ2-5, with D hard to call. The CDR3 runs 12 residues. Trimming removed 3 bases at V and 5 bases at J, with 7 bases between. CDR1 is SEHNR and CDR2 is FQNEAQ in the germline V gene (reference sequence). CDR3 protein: CASSFNPETQYF. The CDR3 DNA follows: TGTGCCAGCAGCTTTAACCCCGAGACCCAGTACTTC.

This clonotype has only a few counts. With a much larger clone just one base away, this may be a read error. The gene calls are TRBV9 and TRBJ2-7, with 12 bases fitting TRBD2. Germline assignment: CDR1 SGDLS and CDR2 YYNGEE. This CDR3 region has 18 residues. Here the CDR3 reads CASSVATRGLAGLYEQCF. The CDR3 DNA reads TGTGCCAGCAGCGTAGCTACCAGAGGACTAGCGGGACTCTACGAGCAGTGCTTC.

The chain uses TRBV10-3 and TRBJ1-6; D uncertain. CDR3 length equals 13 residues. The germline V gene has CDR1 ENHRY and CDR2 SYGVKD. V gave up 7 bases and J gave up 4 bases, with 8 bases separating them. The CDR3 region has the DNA TGTGCCATCACCCGCCGGTATAATTCACCCCTCCACTTT. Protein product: CAITRRYNSPLHF.

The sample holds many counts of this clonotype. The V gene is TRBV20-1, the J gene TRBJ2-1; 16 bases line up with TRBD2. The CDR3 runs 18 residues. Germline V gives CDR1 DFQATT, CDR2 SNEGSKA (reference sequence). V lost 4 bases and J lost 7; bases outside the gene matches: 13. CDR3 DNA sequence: TGCAGTGCTACCAAGGGACTAGCGGGGGGGGGTTCGGGGAATGAGCAGTTCTTC. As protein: CSATKGLAGGGSGNEQFF.